Included here is one TCR beta chain sequence, with context. Its antigen is not known. Only in-frame clones appear in the TCRdb table, and some are missing; sequencing was by immunoSEQ multiplex PCR. The table records about 60,000 clones, about 90% of them present only once. The data are from a study of OX40 agonist ivuxolimab in advanced cancers. Study in general: As their treatment, patients were administered ivuxolimab, an agonistic anti-OX40 (CD134) antibody. The study gave patients intravenous ivuxolimab at 0.01 to 10 mg/kg every 2 weeks.

In germline, CDR1 is SGDLS, CDR2 YYNGEE. V was clipped by 2 bases and J by 2 bases, with 6 bases between them. The CDR3 has 13 residues. Blood was sampled at baseline, cycle 4 day 1, and cycle 7 day 1. Notes on the study in general: CD8+ T cells averaged more expanded clones than CD4+.

The chain links TRBV9 to TRBJ2-3; D call uncertain. The sequence was obtained from an adult with an advanced solid tumor such as melanoma, head and neck, liver or kidney cancer. The sample here was CD4+ or CD8+ T cells sorted from blood, taken in a trial of the OX40 agonist ivuxolimab. The CDR3 DNA reads TGTGCCAGCAGCGTCACTTTCACAGATACGCAGTATTTT. It yields the protein CASSVTFTDTQYF.